This TCR beta chain was obtained from a study of beta chain features in type 1 diabetes. Study details: Age and gender were similar between patients and healthy donors, as were cell yields. Analysis included over 100,000,000 sorted cells drawn from all samples. Study results and caveats: There was a moderate but significant shortening of TCRB CDR3s in all four CD4+ subsets of Type 1 diabetes patients. Whatever favoring of shorter templates PCR might show would apply equally to patients and controls.

Only a few counts were recorded for this clone. The antigen is undetermined. CDR1 and CDR2 (germline): SEHNR, FQNEAQ (reference sequence). V shed 5 bases, J shed 5 bases, and the junction held 13 bases outside the gene matches. The CDR3 loop spans 16 amino acids. Isolated RNA was reverse transcribed in full, so expressed TCRB transcripts were sequenced. Profiling relied on immunoSEQ multiplex PCR, and the TCRdb table lists in-frame clones only, not all of them. The sample carries 400,000 to 600,000 clones, over 25% recorded once. The V gene is TRBV7-9, the J gene TRBJ2-5; 8 nucleotides agree with TRBD2. The specimen sequenced was naive CD4+ T cells from blood. This sequence originates from a young man in good health. CDR3 loop: CASSPTRPSGLETQYF. CDR3 nucleotides: TGTGCCAGCAGCCCTACGCGGCCTAGCGGGCTTGAGACCCAGTACTTC.